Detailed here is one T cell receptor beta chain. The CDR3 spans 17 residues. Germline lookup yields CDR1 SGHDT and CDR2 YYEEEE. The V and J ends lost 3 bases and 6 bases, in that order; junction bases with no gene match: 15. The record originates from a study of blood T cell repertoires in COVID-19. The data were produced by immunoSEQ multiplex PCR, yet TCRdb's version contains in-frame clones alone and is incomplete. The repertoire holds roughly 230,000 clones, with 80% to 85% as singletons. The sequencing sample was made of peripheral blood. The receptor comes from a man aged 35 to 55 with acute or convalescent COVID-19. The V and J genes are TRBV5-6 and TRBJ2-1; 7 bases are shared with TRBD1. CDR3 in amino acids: CASSWGFIGRDSNEQFF. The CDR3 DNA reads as TGTGCCAGCAGCTGGGGATTCATCGGAAGGGACAGCAATGAGCAGTTCTTC.